The 6 T cell receptor beta chains given below trace back to one sample, sequenced in a study of beta chain features in type 1 diabetes. Expressed TCRB transcripts were sequenced, since all the RNA that had been isolated was reverse transcribed. Only in-frame clones appear in the TCRdb table, and some are missing; sequencing was by immunoSEQ multiplex PCR. This sample yields 600,000 to 650,000 clones, of which about 16% are seen a single time; approximately 0.093% belongs to the top ten. The material sequenced was naive CD4+ T cells from blood. The receptors originated from a young man in good health.

As to this clone: Other DNA variants within this sample encode the same CDR3. The chain recombines TRBV27 with TRBJ1-2; 9 positions agree with TRBD1. V shed 6 bases, J shed 0 bases, and the junction held 2 bases outside the gene matches. This CDR3 region has 14 residues. Germline V lookup: CDR1 MNHEY, CDR2 SMNVEV (reference sequence). This chain's CDR3 is CASRRTGANYGYTF. CDR3 bases: TGTGCCAGCAGGAGGACAGGGGCTAACTATGGCTACACCTTC.

The J gene is TRBJ2-7, the V gene TRBV6-4; 8 bases map to TRBD1. J was trimmed by 6 bases and V by 4 bases; bases with no gene match: 5. CDR1 MRHNA and CDR2 SNTAGT come from the germline V gene. The CDR3 extends over 13 amino acids. The CDR3 nucleotides are TGTGCCAGCAGTGCCTGGACAGGGACCGAGCAGTACTTC. Residues: CASSAWTGTEQYF.

V gene TRBV7-9 combines with J gene TRBJ1-5, with a tentative D call TRBD1 (6 bases). The germline V and J ends were trimmed by 5 bases and 1 base, with 12 bases remaining between them. Germline lookup yields CDR1 SEHNR and CDR2 FQNEAQ (reference sequence). The CDR3 loop spans 15 amino acids. The CDR3: CASSKSGESNQPQHF. The CDR3 DNA reads as TGTGCCAGCAGCAAGTCAGGGGAAAGCAATCAGCCCCAGCATTTT. Supplemented by reference TRBV7-9 and TRBJ1-5, the full variable domain reads DTGVSQNPRHKITKRGQNVTFRCDPISEHNRLYWYRQTLGQGPEFLTYFQNEAQLEKSRLLSDRFSAERPKGSFSTLEIQRTEQGDSAMYLCASSKSGESNQPQHFGDGTRLSIL.

Here the CDR3 reads CASSFKPASTDTQYF. In nucleotides, the CDR3 is TGTGCCAGCAGCTTTAAGCCAGCTAGCACAGATACGCAGTATTTT. V and J are TRBV7-6 and TRBJ2-3; D call uncertain. V was shortened by 3 bases and J by 0 bases, with 10 bases between the two germline ends. This CDR3 region has 15 residues. Germline V lookup: CDR1 SGHVS, CDR2 FNYEAQ.

This clone was detected a few times. The chain combines TRBV29-1 with TRBJ2-2; TRBD2 is a possible D gene (6 bases). The germline V gene has CDR1 SQVTM and CDR2 ANQGSEA. V gave up 7 bases and J gave up 1 base, with 13 bases separating them. The CDR3 length is 14 residues. CDR3 sequence: CSARGSGNTGELFF. The CDR3 DNA follows: TGCAGCGCCCGGGGTAGCGGGAACACCGGGGAGCTGTTTTTT.

The table lists this clone with a few counts. The chain carries TRBV5-4 and TRBJ1-5; D is unclear. The CDR3 extends over 17 amino acids. The V end was cut by 3 bases, the J end by 0 bases, with 16 bases between. Looked up from germline, CDR1 is SGHNT and CDR2 is YYREEE (reference sequence). CDR3 nucleotides: TGTGCCAGCAGCTCCGGAGGAGGGTTCGATAGCAATCAGCCCCAGCATTTT. Translated: CASSSGGGFDSNQPQHF.